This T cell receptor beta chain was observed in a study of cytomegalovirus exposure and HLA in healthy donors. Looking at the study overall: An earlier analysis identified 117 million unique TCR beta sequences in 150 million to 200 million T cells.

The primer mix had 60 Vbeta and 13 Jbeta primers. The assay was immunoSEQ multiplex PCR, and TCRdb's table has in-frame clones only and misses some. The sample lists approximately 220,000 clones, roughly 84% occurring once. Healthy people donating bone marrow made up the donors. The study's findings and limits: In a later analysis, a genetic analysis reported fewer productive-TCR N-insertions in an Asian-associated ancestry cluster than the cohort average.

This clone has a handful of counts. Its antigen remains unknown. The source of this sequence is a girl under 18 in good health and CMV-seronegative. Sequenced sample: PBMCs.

CDR3 sequence (DNA): TGTGCCAGCAGCCAATATAGCGGGAACGGGGCGTACGAGCAGTACTTC. Translating gives CASSQYSGNGAYEQYF. J is TRBJ2-7 and V is TRBV4-2; TRBD2 matches at 8 bases. CDR3 size: 16 residues. The trim removed 2 bases at V and 4 bases at J, leaving 10 bases unmatched. CDR1 and CDR2 from the germline V gene are LGHNA and YNFKEQ.